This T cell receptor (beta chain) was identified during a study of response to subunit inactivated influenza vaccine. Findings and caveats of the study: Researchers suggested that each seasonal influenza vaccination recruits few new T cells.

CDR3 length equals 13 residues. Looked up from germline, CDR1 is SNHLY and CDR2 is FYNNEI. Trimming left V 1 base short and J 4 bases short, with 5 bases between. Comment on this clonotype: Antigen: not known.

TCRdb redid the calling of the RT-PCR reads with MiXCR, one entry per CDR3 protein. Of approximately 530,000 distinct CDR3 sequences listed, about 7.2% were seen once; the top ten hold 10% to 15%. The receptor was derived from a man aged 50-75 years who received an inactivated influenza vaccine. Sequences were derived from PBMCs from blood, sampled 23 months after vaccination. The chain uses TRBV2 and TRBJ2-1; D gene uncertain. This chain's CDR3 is CASSEEVYNEQFF. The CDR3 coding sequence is TGTGCCAGCAGTGAAGAGGTTTACAATGAGCAGTTCTTC.